These 3 T cell receptor beta chains were all obtained from the same sample, sequenced in a study of T cells in Graves' hyperthyroidism and ophthalmopathy. Authors of the study amplified TCR beta CDR3 regions from RNA transcripts. First-round RT-PCR with HTBI primers amplified the TCR CDR3 region. TCRdb redid the calling of the multiplex PCR reads with MiXCR, one entry per CDR3 protein. Among 600,000 to 700,000 distinct CDR3 sequences, 14% to 15% were seen once, and the ten largest hold over 3.5%. Sequencing was carried out using blood. The receptors derive from a woman aged 40 to 50 with Graves' ophthalmopathy.

This clonotype has at least ten counts. The chain is built from TRBV30 and TRBJ1-1, with unresolved D. The CDR3 is 14 amino acids. V was trimmed by 1 base and J by 7 bases, leaving 16 bases between them. Germline V gene data show CDR1 as GTSNPN and CDR2 as SVGIG (reference sequence). This CDR3 is CAWSGFLRRNEAFF. The CDR3 DNA sequence: TGTGCCTGGAGTGGATTCTTGCGAAGGAATGAAGCTTTCTTT.

This clonotype was observed at least ten times. The V gene is TRBV7-2, the J gene TRBJ1-2; D remains unclear. V was cut by 5 bases and J by 5 bases, with 12 bases left in between. This CDR3 contains 13 residues. In germline, CDR1 is SGHTA, CDR2 FQGNSA. Here the CDR3 DNA reads TGTGCCAGCAGCGTAGACGGTTTATATGGCTACACCTTC. Amino acid sequence: CASSVDGLYGYTF.

The J gene is TRBJ1-5, the V gene TRBV2; D gene ambiguous. Deletions cut 6 bases from V and 0 bases from J, with 9 bases between. Germline V lookup: CDR1 SNHLY, CDR2 FYNNEI. The CDR3 spans 14 residues. The CDR3 is CASSPAISNQPQHF. The DNA of the CDR3 is TGTGCCAGCAGCCCCGCCATTAGCAATCAGCCCCAGCATTTT.